Following are 22 T cell receptor beta chains from one sample sequenced in a study of T cells in Graves' hyperthyroidism and ophthalmopathy. The source material, RNA transcripts, was used to amplify TCR beta CDR3 regions. In the first-round RT-PCR of the TCR CDR3, the HTBI primer set was used. TCRdb ran MiXCR on the multiplex PCR reads and lists one entry per CDR3 protein. This table has about 500,000 distinct CDR3 sequences, under 15% appearing once. Sequencing was carried out using blood. The receptors stem from a woman aged 18-35 years with Graves' hyperthyroidism.

For this clonotype: A much larger clone differs by one base, so this may be a read error. The rearrangement joins TRBV10-2 to TRBJ2-1; TRBD2 matches 8 bases. This CDR3 has 16 residues. V gave up 8 bases and J gave up 8 bases; unmatched junction bases: 17. Germline CDR1 is WSHSY and CDR2 is SAAADI. The CDR3 bases are TGCGCCAGCTCTGGGGGAGGGACTAGTTTCGGAGATGAGCAGTTCTTC. This gives the protein CASSGGGTSFGDEQFF.

The rearrangement links TRBV27 to TRBJ1-4; 9 nucleotides match TRBD1. The CDR3 consists of 15 residues. With V trimmed by 5 bases and J by 13 bases, 14 bases remained unmatched. The V gene's germline CDR1 is MNHEY and CDR2 SMNVEV (reference sequence). The CDR3 coding sequence is TGTGCCAGCAGTGATCCACAGGGGGCCAGGGGGGGACTGTTTTTT. Protein product: CASSDPQGARGGLFF.

V usage is TRBV28 and J usage is TRBJ2-2; TRBD1 might be the D (7 bases). Germline loops: CDR1 MDHEN, CDR2 SYDVKM. V lost 10 bases to trimming and J lost 4 bases, with 19 bases between them. The CDR3 is 15 residues long. The CDR3 reads CATRGAAEFTGELFF. For the CDR3, the DNA is TGTGCCACCAGGGGGGCGGCGGAATTCACCGGGGAGCTGTTTTTT.

This clonotype was detected ten times or more. V and J are TRBV3-1 and TRBJ2-3, with 7 nucleotides matching TRBD1. Germline-derived CDR1 and CDR2 are LGHDT and YNNKEL (reference sequence). This CDR3 contains 15 residues. Trimming at V came to 6 bases and at J to 0 bases, leaving 6 bases not matched to a gene. CDR3 nucleotide sequence: TGTGCCAGCAGTCCTACAGGGGCCAGCACAGATACGCAGTATTTT. The encoded protein is CASSPTGASTDTQYF.

The chain joins TRBV6-1 to TRBJ1-2, with 10 bases identical to TRBD1. V shed 7 bases, J shed 2 bases, and the junction held 4 bases outside the gene matches. The CDR3 contains 14 residues. From germline, CDR1 is MNHNS and CDR2 SASEGT. The CDR3 DNA is TGTGCCAGCAACCCGGACAGGGGGAACTATGGCTACACCTTC. It translates to CASNPDRGNYGYTF.

The rearrangement links TRBV20-1 to TRBJ2-7; weak D call: TRBD2 (6 bases). Per germline, CDR1 DFQATT and CDR2 SNEGSKA (reference sequence). Trimming cost V 5 bases and J 0 bases, with 32 bases left between them. The CDR3 runs 20 residues. The CDR3 loop is CSASLGRSAGSLASSYEQYF. The CDR3 region has the DNA TGCAGTGCTTCCCTGGGGCGGAGCGCGGGAAGCTTGGCAAGCTCCTACGAGCAGTACTTC.

This clonotype has ten or more counts. This sequence joins TRBV7-3 and TRBJ1-3; no clear D gene. CDR3 length: 16 amino acids. V lost 0 bases and J lost 0, with 9 bases in between. CDR1 SGHTA and CDR2 FQGTGA come from the germline V gene. The CDR3: CASSLTAGSSGNTIYF. The CDR3 DNA is TGTGCCAGCAGCTTAACGGCGGGTAGCTCTGGAAACACCATATATTTT.

Ten or more counts support this clonotype. The chain uses TRBV6-1 and TRBJ1-1; 7 nucleotides agree with TRBD1. From germline, CDR1 is MNHNS and CDR2 SASEGT. J lost 4 bases, V lost 8 bases, and 13 bases had no gene match. This CDR3 spans 15 amino acids. CDR3 nucleotides: TGTGCCAGCGCTACCCTGACAGGGTGGGGCACTGAAGCTTTCTTT. It codes for CASATLTGWGTEAFF.

This clonotype was detected only once. With a much larger clone just one base away, this may be a read error. V gene TRBV5-1 combines with J gene TRBJ1-2; D unclear. Trimming left V 0 bases short and J 3 bases short, with 15 bases between. This CDR3 has 16 amino acids. Germline V gives CDR1 SGHRS, CDR2 YFSETQ. The CDR3 loop is CASSLASHREDYGYTF. CDR3 bases: TGCGCCAGCAGCTTGGCCTCGCACAGAGAGGACTATGGCTACACCTTC.

There are many counts of this clonotype. V gene TRBV12-3 or TRBV12-4 combines with J gene TRBJ1-5, with TRBD1 matching over 7 bases. Losses at the gene ends were 4 bases for V and 4 bases for J; bases not matched to a gene: 10. There are 16 residues in the CDR3. The CDR3 protein is CASSSTGLARNQPQHF. The CDR3 DNA reads as TGTGCCAGCAGTTCGACAGGGTTGGCGAGGAATCAGCCCCAGCATTTT.

This clonotype was detected many times. DNA for the CDR3: TGTGCTAGTGGTTTGGCACGAAAGGGGTATGAGCAGTTCTTC. This sequence encodes CASGLARKGYEQFF. V is TRBV12-5 and J is TRBJ2-1, with D possibly being TRBD1 (5 bases). V lost 1 base and J 8 bases, leaving 12 bases between the germline ends. The germline V gene encodes CDR1 LGHNT and CDR2 FRNRAP. The CDR3 runs 14 residues.

This clonotype occurred a few times. V is TRBV6-1 and J is TRBJ1-6; 8 nucleotides line up with TRBD1. CDR1 MNHNS and CDR2 SASEGT come from the germline V gene. The CDR3 has 14 amino acids. V trimming: 6 bases; J trimming: 6 bases; junction bases outside the gene matches: 4. CDR3 protein: CASRQGAGNSPLHF. In DNA form, the CDR3 reads TGTGCCAGCAGGCAGGGGGCGGGTAATTCACCCCTCCACTTT.

The chain combines TRBV6-1 with TRBJ2-2; 7 bases match TRBD1. The CDR3 is 15 amino acids. The junction had 9 bases not matched to a gene; V was cut back by 7 bases and J by 4 bases. From germline, CDR1 is MNHNS and CDR2 SASEGT. The CDR3 DNA reads TGTGCCAGCATTAGACCGGGACAGATCACCGGGGAGCTGTTTTTT. Protein sequence: CASIRPGQITGELFF.

This clonotype was counted many times. This chain connects TRBV27 to TRBJ2-3; D may be TRBD2 (6 bases). The V end was cut by 10 bases, the J end by 5 bases, with 22 bases between. The CDR3 sequence is 15 residues long. Germline V lookup: CDR1 MNHEY, CDR2 SMNVEV (reference sequence). CDR3 in amino acids: CATTRGLSSLDTQYF. The CDR3 DNA sequence: TGTGCCACCACCCGGGGACTTAGCTCCCTAGATACGCAGTATTTT.

This chain links TRBV20-1 with TRBJ2-1; TRBD2 aligns across 16 bases. Trimming at V came to 5 bases and at J to 3 bases, leaving 4 bases not matched to a gene. The CDR3 contains 16 residues. Germline V gene lookup returns CDR1 DFQATT and CDR2 SNEGSKA (reference sequence). In nucleotides, the CDR3 is TGCAGTGCTGGGACTAGCGGGAGGGTCCACTACAATGAGCAGTTCTTC. This codes for CSAGTSGRVHYNEQFF.

This clonotype showed up many times. The CDR3 protein is CASLGGGTYTEAFF. The CDR3 DNA follows: TGTGCCAGCTTAGGAGGGGGCACGTACACTGAAGCTTTCTTT. V usage is TRBV27 and J usage is TRBJ1-1, with 7 bases matching TRBD1. CDR3 length equals 14 residues. Germline V gene lookup returns CDR1 MNHEY and CDR2 SMNVEV (reference sequence). After removal of 8 bases from V and 3 bases from J, the junction contained 9 bases not matched to a gene.

This clonotype occurred many times. V gene TRBV5-1 combines with J gene TRBJ2-3; D is ambiguous. CDR1 and CDR2 from the germline V gene are SGHRS and YFSETQ. V lost 4 bases and J 3 bases, leaving 12 bases between the germline ends. This CDR3 region has 14 residues. CDR3 sequence (DNA): TGCGCCAGCAGCGTAGGCGACCCGACAGATACGCAGTATTTT. It yields the protein CASSVGDPTDTQYF.

CDR3 protein: CASSSGLASGTQYF. The CDR3 DNA sequence: TGTGCCAGCAGTTCCGGACTAGCAAGTGGGACGCAGTATTTT. The chain is built from TRBV7-6 and TRBJ2-3, with TRBD2 identical over 8 bases. V dropped 6 bases and J dropped 9; count of bases not matched to a gene: 11. The CDR3 totals 14 residues. CDR1 SGHVS and CDR2 FNYEAQ come from the germline V gene. Supplemented by reference TRBV7-6 and TRBJ2-3, the full variable domain reads GAGVSQSPRYKVTKRGQDVALRCDPISGHVSLYWYRQALGQGPEFLTYFNYEAQQDKSGLPNDRFSAERPEGSISTLTIQRTEQRDSAMYRCASSSGLASGTQYFGPGTRLTVL.

This clonotype was detected ten times or more. The chain joins TRBV20-1 to TRBJ2-3; tentatively, D is TRBD1 or TRBD2 (5 bases each). The V gene's germline CDR1 is DFQATT and CDR2 SNEGSKA (reference sequence). Trimming removed 1 base at V and 2 bases at J, with 16 bases between. CDR3 length: 16 amino acids. CDR3 DNA: TGCAGTGCTAGAGGAACGGACGGGACGTACACAGATACGCAGTATTTT. Protein: CSARGTDGTYTDTQYF.

This clonotype was detected ten times or more. V is TRBV19 and J is TRBJ1-1; no firm D call. Trimming shortened V by 3 bases and J by 0 bases, and 8 bases separated the two germline ends. Germline CDR1 is LNHDA and CDR2 is SQIVND (reference sequence). This CDR3 spans 14 amino acids. The CDR3 nucleotides read TGTGCCAGTAGTATGACTGGGCTGAACACTGAAGCTTTCTTT. Its protein product is CASSMTGLNTEAFF.

This clonotype was picked up many times. This chain connects TRBV12-3 or TRBV12-4 to TRBJ2-1; 8 nucleotides match TRBD2. Unmatched junction bases numbered 4, after V lost 4 bases and J lost 5 bases. The CDR3 length is 14 residues. The CDR3 reads CASSSLREDNEQFF. In DNA, the CDR3 is TGTGCCAGCAGTTCTCTGCGGGAGGACAATGAGCAGTTCTTC.

The chain combines TRBV5-6 with TRBJ1-2; 8 positions agree with TRBD1. CDR1 SGHDT and CDR2 YYEEEE come from the germline V gene. This CDR3 contains 14 residues. The V and J ends lost 0 bases and 7 bases, in that order; junction bases with no gene match: 5. CDR3 region: CASSLVVTGGGYTF. The CDR3 region has the DNA TGTGCCAGCAGCTTGGTGGTCACAGGGGGTGGCTACACCTTC.